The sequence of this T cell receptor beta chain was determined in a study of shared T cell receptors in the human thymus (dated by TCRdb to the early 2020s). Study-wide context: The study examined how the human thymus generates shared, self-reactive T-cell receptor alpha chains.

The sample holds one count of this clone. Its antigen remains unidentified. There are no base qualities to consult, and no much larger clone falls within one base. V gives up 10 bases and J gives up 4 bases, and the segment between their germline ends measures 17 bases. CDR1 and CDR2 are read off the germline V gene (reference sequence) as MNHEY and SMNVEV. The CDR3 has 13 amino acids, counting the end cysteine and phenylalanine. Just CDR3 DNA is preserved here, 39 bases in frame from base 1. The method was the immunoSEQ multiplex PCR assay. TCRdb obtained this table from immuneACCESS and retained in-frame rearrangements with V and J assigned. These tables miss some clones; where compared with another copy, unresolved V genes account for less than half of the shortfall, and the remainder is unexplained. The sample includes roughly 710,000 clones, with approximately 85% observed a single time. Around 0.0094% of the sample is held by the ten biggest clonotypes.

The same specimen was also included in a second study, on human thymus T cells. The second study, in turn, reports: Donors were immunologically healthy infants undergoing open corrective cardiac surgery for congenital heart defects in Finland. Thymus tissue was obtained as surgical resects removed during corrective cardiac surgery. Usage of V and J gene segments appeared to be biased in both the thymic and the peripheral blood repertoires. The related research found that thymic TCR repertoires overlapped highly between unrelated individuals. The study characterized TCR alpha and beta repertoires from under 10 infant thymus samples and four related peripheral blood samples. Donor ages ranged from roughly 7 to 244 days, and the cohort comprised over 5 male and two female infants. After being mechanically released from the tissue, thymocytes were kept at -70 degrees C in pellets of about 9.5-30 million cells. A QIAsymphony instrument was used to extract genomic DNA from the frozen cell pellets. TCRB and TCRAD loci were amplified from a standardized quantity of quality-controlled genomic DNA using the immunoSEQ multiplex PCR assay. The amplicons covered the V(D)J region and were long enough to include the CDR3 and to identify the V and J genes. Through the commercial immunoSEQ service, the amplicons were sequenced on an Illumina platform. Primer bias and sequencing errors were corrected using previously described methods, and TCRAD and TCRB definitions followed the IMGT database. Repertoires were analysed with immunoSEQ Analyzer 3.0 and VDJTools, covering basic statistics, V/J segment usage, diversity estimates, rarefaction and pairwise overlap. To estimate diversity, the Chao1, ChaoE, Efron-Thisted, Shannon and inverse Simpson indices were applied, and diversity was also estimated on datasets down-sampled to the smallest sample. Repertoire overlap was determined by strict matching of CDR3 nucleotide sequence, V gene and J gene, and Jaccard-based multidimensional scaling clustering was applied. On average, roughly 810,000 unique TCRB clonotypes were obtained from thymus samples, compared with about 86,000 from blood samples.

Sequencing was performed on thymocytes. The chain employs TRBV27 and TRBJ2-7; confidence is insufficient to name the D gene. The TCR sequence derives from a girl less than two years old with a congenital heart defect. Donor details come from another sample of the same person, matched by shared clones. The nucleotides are TGTGCCATCCCGCTACCCCCCCCGTACGAGCAGTACTTC. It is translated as CAIPLPPPYEQYF.